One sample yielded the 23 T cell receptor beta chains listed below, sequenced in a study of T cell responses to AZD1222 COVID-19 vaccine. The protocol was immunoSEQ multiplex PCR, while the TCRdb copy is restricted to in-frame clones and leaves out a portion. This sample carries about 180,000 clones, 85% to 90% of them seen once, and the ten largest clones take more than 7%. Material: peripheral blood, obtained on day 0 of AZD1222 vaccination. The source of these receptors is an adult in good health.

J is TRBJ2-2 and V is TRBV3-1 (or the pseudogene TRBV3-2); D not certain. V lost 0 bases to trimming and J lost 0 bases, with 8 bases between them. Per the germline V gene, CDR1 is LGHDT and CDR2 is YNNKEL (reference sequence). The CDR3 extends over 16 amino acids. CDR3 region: CASSQDSGSNTGELFF. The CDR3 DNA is TGTGCCAGCAGCCAAGATTCAGGTTCGAACACCGGGGAGCTGTTTTTT.

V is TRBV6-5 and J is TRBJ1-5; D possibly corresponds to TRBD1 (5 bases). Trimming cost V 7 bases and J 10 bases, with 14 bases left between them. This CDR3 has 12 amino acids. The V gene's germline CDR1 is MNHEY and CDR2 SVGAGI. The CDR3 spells CASNPGTQPQHF. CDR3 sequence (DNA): TGTGCCAGCAATCCGGGGACTCAACCCCAGCATTTT.

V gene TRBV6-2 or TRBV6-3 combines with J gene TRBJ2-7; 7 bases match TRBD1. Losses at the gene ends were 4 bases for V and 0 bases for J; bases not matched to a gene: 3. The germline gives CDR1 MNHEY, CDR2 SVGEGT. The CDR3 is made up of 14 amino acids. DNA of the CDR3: TGTGCCAGCAGTTGGGACAGCTACTCCTACGAGCAGTACTTC. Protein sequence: CASSWDSYSYEQYF.

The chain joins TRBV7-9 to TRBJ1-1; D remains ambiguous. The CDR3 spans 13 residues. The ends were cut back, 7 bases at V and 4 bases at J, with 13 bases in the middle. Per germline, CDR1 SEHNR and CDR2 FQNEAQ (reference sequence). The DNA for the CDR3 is TGTGCCAGCACAGACATGGGCCCCACTGAAGCTTTCTTT. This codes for CASTDMGPTEAFF.

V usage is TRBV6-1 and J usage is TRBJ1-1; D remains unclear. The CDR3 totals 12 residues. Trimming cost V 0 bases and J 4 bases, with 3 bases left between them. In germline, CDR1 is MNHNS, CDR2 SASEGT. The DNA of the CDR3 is TGTGCCAGCAGTGAAGCGGTCACTGAAGCTTTCTTT. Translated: CASSEAVTEAFF.

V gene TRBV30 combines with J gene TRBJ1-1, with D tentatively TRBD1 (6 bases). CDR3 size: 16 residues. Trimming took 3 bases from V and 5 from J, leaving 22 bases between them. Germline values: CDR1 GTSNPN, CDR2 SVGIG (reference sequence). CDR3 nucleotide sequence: TGTGCCTGGAGCGGACCTCGGACAGCCAGACGAACTGAAGCTTTCTTT. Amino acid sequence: CAWSGPRTARRTEAFF.

CDR3 in amino acids: CASSLLSFGVNTEAFF. In nucleotides, the CDR3 is TGTGCCAGCAGCTTACTCAGTTTTGGAGTTAACACTGAAGCTTTCTTT. The V call is TRBV7-2, the J call TRBJ1-1, with unresolved D. V lost 2 bases, J lost 2 bases, and 15 bases lay in between. The germline V gene encodes CDR1 SGHTA and CDR2 FQGNSA. This CDR3 has 16 amino acids. Variable domain in full (rest from reference TRBV7-2 and TRBJ1-1): GAGVSQSPSNKVTEKGKDVELRCDPISGHTALYWYRQSLGQGLEFLIYFQGNSAPDKSGLPSDRFSAERTGGSVSTLTIQRTQQEDSAVYLCASSLLSFGVNTEAFFGQGTRLTVV.

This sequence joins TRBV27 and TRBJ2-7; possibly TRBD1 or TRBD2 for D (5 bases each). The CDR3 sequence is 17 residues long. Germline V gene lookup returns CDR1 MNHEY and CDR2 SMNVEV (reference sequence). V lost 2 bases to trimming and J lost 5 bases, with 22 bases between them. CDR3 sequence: CASSLTSRQTIGDEQYF. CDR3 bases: TGTGCCAGCAGTTTAACCTCAAGACAGACTATTGGGGACGAGCAGTACTTC.

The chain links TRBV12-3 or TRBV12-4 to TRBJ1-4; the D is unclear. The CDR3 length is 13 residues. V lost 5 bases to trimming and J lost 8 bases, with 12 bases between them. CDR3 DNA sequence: TGTGCCAGCAGTCCAATTGGCAGGGAAAAACTGTTTTTT. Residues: CASSPIGREKLFF.

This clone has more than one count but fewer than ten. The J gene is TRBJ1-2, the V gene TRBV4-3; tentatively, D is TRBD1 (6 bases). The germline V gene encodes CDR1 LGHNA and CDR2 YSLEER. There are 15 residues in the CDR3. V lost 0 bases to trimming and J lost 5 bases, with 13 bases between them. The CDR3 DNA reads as TGCGCCAGCAGCCAAGATCCCAGGGGCAGGTATGGCTACACCTTC. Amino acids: CASSQDPRGRYGYTF.

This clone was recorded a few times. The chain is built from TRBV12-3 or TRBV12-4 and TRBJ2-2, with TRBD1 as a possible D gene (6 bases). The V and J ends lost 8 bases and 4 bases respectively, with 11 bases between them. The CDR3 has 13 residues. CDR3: CASGGLPTGELFF. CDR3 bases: TGTGCCAGCGGGGGCTTACCCACCGGGGAGCTGTTTTTT.

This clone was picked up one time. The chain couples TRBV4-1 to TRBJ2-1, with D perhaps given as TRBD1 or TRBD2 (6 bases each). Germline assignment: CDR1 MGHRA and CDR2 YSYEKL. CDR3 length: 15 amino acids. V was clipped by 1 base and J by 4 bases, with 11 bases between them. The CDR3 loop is CASSQARDTYNEQFF. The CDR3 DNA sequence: TGCGCCAGCAGCCAAGCGCGGGACACATACAATGAGCAGTTCTTC.

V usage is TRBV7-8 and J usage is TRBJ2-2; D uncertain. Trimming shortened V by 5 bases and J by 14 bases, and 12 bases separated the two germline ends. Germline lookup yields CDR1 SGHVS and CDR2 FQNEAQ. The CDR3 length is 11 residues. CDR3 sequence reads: CASSLVGYLFF. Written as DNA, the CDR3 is TGTGCCAGCAGCCTGGTTGGGTATCTGTTTTTT.

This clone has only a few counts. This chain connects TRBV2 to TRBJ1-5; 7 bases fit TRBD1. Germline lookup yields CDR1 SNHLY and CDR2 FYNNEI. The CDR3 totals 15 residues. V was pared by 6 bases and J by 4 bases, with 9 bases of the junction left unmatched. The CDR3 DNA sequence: TGTGCCAGCAGCAGGGGGGGGCCAACAAATCAGCCCCAGCATTTT. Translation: CASSRGGPTNQPQHF.

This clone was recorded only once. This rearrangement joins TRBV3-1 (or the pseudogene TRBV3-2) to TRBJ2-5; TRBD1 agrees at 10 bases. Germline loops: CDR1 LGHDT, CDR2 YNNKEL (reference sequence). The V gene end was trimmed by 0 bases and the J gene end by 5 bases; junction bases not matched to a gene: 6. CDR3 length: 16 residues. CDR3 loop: CASSQDDGTGEETQYF. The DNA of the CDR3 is TGTGCCAGCAGCCAAGACGACGGGACAGGGGAGGAGACCCAGTACTTC.

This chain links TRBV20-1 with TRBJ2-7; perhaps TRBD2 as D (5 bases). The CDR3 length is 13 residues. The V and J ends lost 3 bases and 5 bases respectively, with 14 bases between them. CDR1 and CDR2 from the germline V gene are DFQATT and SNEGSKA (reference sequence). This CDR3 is CSASKDLPHEQYF. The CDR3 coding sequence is TGCAGTGCTAGTAAGGACTTACCCCACGAGCAGTACTTC.

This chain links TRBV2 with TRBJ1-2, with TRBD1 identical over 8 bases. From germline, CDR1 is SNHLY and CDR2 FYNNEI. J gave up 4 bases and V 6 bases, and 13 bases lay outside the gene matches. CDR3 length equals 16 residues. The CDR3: CASSSKSDRVSYGYTF. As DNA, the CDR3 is TGTGCCAGCAGCTCAAAATCGGACAGGGTCTCCTATGGCTACACCTTC.

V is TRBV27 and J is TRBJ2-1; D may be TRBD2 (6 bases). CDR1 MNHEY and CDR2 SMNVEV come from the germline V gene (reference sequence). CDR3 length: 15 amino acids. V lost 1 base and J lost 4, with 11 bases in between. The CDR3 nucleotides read TGTGCCAGCAGTTTATTGGCGGGAAAATACAATGAGCAGTTCTTC. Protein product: CASSLLAGKYNEQFF.

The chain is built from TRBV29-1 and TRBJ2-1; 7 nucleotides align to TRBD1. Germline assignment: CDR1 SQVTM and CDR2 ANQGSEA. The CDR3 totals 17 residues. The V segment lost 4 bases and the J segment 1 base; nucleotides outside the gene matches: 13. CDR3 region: CSVAPTGRRVSYNEQFF. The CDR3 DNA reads TGCAGCGTTGCCCCGACAGGGAGACGGGTATCCTACAATGAGCAGTTCTTC.

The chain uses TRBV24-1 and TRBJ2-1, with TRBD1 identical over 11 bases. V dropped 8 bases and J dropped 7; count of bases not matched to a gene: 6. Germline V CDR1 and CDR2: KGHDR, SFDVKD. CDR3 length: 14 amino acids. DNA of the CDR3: TGTGCCACCAAAGGACAGGGGGCTGGGAATGAGCAGTTCTTC. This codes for CATKGQGAGNEQFF.

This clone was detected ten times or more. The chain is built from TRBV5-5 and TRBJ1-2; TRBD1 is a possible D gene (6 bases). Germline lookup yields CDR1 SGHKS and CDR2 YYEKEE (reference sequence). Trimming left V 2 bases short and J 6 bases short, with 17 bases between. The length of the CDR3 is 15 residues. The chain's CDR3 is CASSFRDRSPHGYTF. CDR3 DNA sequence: TGTGCCAGCAGCTTTCGAGACAGGAGCCCCCATGGCTACACCTTC.

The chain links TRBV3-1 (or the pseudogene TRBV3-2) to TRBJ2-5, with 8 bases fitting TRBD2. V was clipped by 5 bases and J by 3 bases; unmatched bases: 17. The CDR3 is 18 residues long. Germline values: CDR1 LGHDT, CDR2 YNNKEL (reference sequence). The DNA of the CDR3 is TGTGCCAGCAGCTCCACGGCTCCGGGCGGGGGGCCCAAAGAGACCCAGTACTTC. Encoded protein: CASSSTAPGGGPKETQYF.

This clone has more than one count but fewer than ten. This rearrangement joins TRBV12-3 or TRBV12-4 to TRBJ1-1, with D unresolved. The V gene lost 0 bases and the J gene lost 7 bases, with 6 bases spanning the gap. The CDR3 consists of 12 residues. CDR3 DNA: TGTGCCAGCAGTTTAGCTACGTTTGAAGCTTTCTTT. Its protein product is CASSLATFEAFF.